Listed below are T cell receptor beta chains from one sample, sequenced in a study of identifying expanded T cells in peripheral blood. Using immunoSEQ multiplex PCR, the repertoire was profiled, and TCRdb retains in-frame clones only, with some absent. The sample consists of under 150,000 clones, roughly 80% of them appearing once. Sequencing was carried out using blood. These receptors were taken from a person aged 18-70 years in good health. Each CDR3 is given with its conserved first and last residue.

v_call cdr3_aa
TRBV2 CASTGTGTGPQHF
TRBV6-5 CASSYVSGSNQPQHF
TRBV7-2 CASSLWVGPPNEQFF
TRBV10-3 CAIRRTGGNEQFF
TRBV5-6 CASSSDRENTGELFF
TRBV7-2 CASSFDREGYGYTF
TRBV7-2 CASSLHRAGETQYF
TRBV30 CAWSPGFEQYF
TRBV29-1 CSVDDQVMSPNYGYTF
TRBV10-3 CAITTGYGSPLHF
TRBV27 CASSPEPYSNQPQHF
TRBV13 CASSPGGWALSEQFF
TRBV4-3 CASSQDLGGYGYTF
TRBV18 CASSRGGPGSGANVLTF
TRBV5-6 CASSPFEGEKLFF
TRBV5-6 CASSMGLSSYNEQFF
TRBV5-8 CASSLFKFVSSVLRDEQYF
TRBV11-2 CASSLGAGHEKLFF
TRBV7-9 CASSSGVGDQPQHF
TRBV5-8 CASRATGEETQYF
TRBV6-1 CASRGGAFYEQYF
TRBV6-1 CASSDSRQLSNQPQHF
TRBV19 CASKAGTGNTGELFF
TRBV11-2 CASSQARGYGYTF
TRBV11-3 CAAGDRASDTQYF
TRBV29-1 CSAIQGPGSPLHF
TRBV6-1 CASGAIMNTEAFF
TRBV5-4 CASSPGGSVNYGYTF
TRBV15 CATSLAGDFMQETQYF
TRBV9 CASSVGDRGHGYTF
TRBV5-5 CASSRQTGNTIYF
TRBV19 CAIKRDNNYGYTF
TRBV4-1 CASRPTGLYGYTF
TRBV7-6 CASSLEIWGGHGGYTF
TRBV6-6 CASTHEEDYSNQPQHF
TRBV5-4 CASSKDGRKYSNQPQHF
TRBV7-9 CASSPSLGSTDTQYF
TRBV4-1 CASSDRDSNYEQYF
TRBV28 CASISGQGTGEQYF
TRBV5-8 CASSLLKLAMNTEAFF
TRBV5-1 CASSSDSPLNEQFF
TRBV14 CASSLITGAGEGANVLTF
TRBV19 CASSIRTGRKNKLHF
TRBV6-4 CASSRDRGGYGYTF
TRBV10-3 CAISDMWDSNQPQHF
TRBV4-3 CASSQDTGGLAKNIQYF
TRBV12-2 CASRSRGKNQPQHF
TRBV4-3 CASSQDGRAGLHF
TRBV29-1 CSVEVVGRVEETQYF